The following is a T cell receptor beta chain sequence with its context. This specimen comes from a study of blood T cell repertoires in COVID-19. As handled by the study authors: For nucleated cells, counts were estimated from reference gene primer amplification. Using immunoSEQ multiplex PCR, the repertoire was profiled, and TCRdb retains in-frame clones only, with some absent. D and trimming come from the DNA, and the V and J calls and clone size come from that table. The data hold some 51,000 clones, with more than 85% observed a single time. CDR3 length equals 15 residues. Trimming took 4 bases from V and 1 from J, leaving 13 bases between them. Germline assignment: CDR1 SGHTA and CDR2 FQGNSA.

The source of this sequence is a man aged 50-60 years with acute or convalescent COVID-19. The rearrangement joins TRBV7-2 to TRBJ1-1, with D uncertain. Material for sequencing was peripheral blood. CDR3 residues: CASSSKMRTNTEAFF. The CDR3, as DNA: TGTGCCAGCAGCTCCAAGATGAGAACGAACACTGAAGCTTTCTTT.